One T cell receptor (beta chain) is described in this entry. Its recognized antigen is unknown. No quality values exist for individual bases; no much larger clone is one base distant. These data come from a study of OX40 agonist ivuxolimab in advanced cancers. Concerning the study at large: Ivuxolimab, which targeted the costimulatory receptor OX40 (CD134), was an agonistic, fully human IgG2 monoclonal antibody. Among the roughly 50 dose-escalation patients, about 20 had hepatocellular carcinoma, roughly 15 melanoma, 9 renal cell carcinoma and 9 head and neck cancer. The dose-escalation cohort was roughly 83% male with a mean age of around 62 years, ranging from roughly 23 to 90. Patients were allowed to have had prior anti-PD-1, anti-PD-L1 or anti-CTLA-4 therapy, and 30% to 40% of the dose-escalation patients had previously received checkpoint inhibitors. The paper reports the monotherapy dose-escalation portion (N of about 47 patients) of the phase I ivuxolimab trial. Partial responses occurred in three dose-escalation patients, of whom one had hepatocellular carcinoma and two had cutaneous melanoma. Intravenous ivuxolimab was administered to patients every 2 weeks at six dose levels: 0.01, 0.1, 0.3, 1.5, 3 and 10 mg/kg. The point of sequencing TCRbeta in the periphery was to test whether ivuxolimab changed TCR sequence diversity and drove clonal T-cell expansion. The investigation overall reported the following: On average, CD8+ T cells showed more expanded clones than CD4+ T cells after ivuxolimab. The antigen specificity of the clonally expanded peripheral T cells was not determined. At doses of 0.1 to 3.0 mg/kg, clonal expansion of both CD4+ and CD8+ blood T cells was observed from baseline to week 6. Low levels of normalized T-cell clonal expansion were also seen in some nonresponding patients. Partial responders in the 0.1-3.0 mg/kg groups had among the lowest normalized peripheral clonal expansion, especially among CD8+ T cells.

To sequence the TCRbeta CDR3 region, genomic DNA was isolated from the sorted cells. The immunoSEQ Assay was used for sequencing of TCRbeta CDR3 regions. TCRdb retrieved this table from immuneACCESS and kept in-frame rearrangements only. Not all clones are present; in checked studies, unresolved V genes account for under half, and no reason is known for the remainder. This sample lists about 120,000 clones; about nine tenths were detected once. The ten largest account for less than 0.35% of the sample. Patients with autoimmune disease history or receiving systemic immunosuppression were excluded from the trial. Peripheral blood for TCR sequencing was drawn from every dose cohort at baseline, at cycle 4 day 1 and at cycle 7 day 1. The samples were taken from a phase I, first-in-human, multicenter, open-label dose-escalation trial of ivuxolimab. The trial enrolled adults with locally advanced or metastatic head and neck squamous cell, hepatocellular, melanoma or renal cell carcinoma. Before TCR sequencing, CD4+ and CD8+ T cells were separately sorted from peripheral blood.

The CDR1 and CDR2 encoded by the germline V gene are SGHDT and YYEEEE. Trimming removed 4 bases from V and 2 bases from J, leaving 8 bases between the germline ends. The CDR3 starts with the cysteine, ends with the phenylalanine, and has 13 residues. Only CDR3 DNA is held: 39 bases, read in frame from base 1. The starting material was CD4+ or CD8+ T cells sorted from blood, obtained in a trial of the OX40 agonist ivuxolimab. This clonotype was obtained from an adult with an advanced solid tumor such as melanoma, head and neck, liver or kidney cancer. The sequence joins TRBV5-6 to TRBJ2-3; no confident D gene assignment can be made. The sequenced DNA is TGTGCCAGCAGCCACAGAAACACAGATACGCAGTATTTT. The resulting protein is CASSHRNTDTQYF.